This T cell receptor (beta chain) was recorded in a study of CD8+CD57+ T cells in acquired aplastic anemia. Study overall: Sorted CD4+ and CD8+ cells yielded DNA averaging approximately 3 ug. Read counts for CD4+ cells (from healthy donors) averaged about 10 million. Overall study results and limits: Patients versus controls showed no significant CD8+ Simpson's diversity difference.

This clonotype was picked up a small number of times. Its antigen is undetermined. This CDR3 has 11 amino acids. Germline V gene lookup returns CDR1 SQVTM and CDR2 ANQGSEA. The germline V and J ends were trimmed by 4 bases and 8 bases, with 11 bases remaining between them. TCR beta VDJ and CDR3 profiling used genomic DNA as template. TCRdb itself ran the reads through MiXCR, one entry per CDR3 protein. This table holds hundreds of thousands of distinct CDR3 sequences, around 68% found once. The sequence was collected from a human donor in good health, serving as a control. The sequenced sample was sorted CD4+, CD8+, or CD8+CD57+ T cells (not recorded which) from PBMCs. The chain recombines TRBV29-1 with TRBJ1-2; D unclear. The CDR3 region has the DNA TGCAGCGTTGGCGGCAGGTACGGCTACACCTTC. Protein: CSVGGRYGYTF. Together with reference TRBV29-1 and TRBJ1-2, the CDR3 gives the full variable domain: SAVISQKPSRDICQRGTSLTIQCQVDSQVTMMFWYRQQPGQSLTLIATANQGSEATYESGFVIDKFPISRPNLTFSTLTVSNMSPEDSSIYLCSVGGRYGYTFGSGTRLTVV.